The 9 T cell receptor beta chains given below trace back to one sample, sequenced in a study of cytomegalovirus exposure and HLA in healthy donors. The primer mix had 60 Vbeta and 13 Jbeta primers. Some clones are missing from TCRdb's copy, which holds only in-frame ones; the method was immunoSEQ multiplex PCR. Here the sample spans some 160,000 clones, over 75% being singletons. Sequencing was performed on PBMCs. The receptors were gathered from a woman aged 45-60 years in good health and CMV-seronegative.

This clone was seen a single time. This sequence joins TRBV13 and TRBJ2-5; weak D call: TRBD2 (5 bases). Judging by the DNA end, TRBJ2-7 fits better; the J call may be wrong. Germline V gene sequence: CDR1 PRHDT, CDR2 FYEKMQ (reference sequence). The CDR3 has 15 residues. CDR3 protein: CASSYSAFSSYEQYF. DNA for the CDR3: TGTGCCAGCAGCTATAGCGCATTCTCCTCCTACGAGCAGTACTTC.

J is TRBJ1-5 and V is TRBV30, with a possible D match to TRBD1 (5 bases). This CDR3 spans 15 amino acids. Looked up from germline, CDR1 is GTSNPN and CDR2 is SVGIG (reference sequence). Trimming took off 0 bases at V and 7 bases at J, with 16 bases between the two ends. In DNA form, the CDR3 reads TGTGCCTGGAGTGTAGGAGGGGCGTTTGAACAGCCCCAGCATTTT. The encoded protein is CAWSVGGAFEQPQHF.

V usage is TRBV27 and J usage is TRBJ1-5; D may be TRBD1 (5 bases). This CDR3 is built from 14 residues. V lost 2 bases to trimming and J lost 5 bases, with 10 bases between them. CDR1 MNHEY and CDR2 SMNVEV come from the germline V gene (reference sequence). The CDR3 DNA follows: TGTGCCAGCAGTTTAGTTCAGGGTCATCAGCCCCAGCATTTT. Its translation: CASSLVQGHQPQHF.

This chain joins TRBV27 and TRBJ1-4; D unresolved. Germline CDR1 and CDR2: MNHEY and SMNVEV (reference sequence). V was shortened by 1 base and J by 8 bases, with 14 bases between the two germline ends. The CDR3 sequence is 15 residues long. The CDR3 DNA reads as TGTGCCAGCAGTTTATGGCTTGGCGGGAGGGAAAAACTGTTTTTT. This gives the protein CASSLWLGGREKLFF.

The V call is TRBV5-6, the J call TRBJ2-7, with D perhaps TRBD2 (5 bases). Trimming pared 2 bases from V and 0 bases from J, leaving 15 bases between. The CDR3 extends over 16 amino acids. Germline CDR1 reads SGHDT; CDR2 reads YYEEEE. The CDR3 sequence: CASSLLRVWTSYEQYF. The DNA for the CDR3 is TGTGCCAGCAGCTTATTGAGGGTTTGGACCTCCTACGAGCAGTACTTC.

The J gene is TRBJ1-1, the V gene TRBV27, with D tentatively TRBD1 (5 bases). V lost 0 bases, J lost 0 bases, and 8 bases lay in between. The germline V gene encodes CDR1 MNHEY and CDR2 SMNVEV (reference sequence). The CDR3 runs to 15 residues. CDR3 coding DNA: TGTGCCAGCAGTTTATCCACGGGGGTGAACACTGAAGCTTTCTTT. Encoded protein: CASSLSTGVNTEAFF.

V and J are TRBV11-3 and TRBJ2-2, with 11 nucleotides matching TRBD2. Per the germline V gene, CDR1 is SGHNT and CDR2 is YENEEA. The CDR3 length is 15 residues. Trimming removed 4 bases from V and 4 bases from J; junction bases left unmatched: 2. This chain's CDR3 is CASSSTSGGTGELFF. In DNA form, the CDR3 reads TGTGCCAGCAGCTCAACTAGCGGGGGCACCGGGGAGCTGTTTTTT.

CDR3 protein: CASSYFGQNYEQYF. CDR3 nucleotide sequence: TGTGCCAGCAGTTACTTCGGACAAAACTACGAGCAGTACTTC. The rearrangement joins TRBV6-5 to TRBJ2-7; tentatively, D is TRBD1 (5 bases). The CDR3 totals 14 residues. V gave up 1 base and J gave up 3 bases, with 10 bases separating them. The germline V gene encodes CDR1 MNHEY and CDR2 SVGAGI.

This clone was seen only once. This CDR3 is CASSPAVTYEQYF. The CDR3, as DNA: TGTGCCAGCAGTCCCGCGGTGACCTACGAGCAGTACTTC. The chain is built from TRBV27 and TRBJ2-7; no definite D call. The V gene lost 5 bases and the J gene lost 2 bases, with 10 bases spanning the gap. This CDR3 comprises 13 residues. The germline V gene encodes CDR1 MNHEY and CDR2 SMNVEV (reference sequence).